A single sample gave rise to the 6 T cell receptor beta chains below, sequenced in a study of T-cell memory formation after mild COVID-19. TCRdb itself ran the 5' RACE reads through MiXCR, one entry per CDR3 protein. The table records approximately 480,000 distinct CDR3 sequences, roughly 18% of them present only once. What was sequenced was PBMCs or a T cell subset sorted from them (not recorded which). These TCRs come from an adult woman who had mild COVID-19 (a few samples of this study predate the infection). Cell type and time point are not known.

The sample holds a few counts of this clonotype. The chain uses TRBV5-6 and TRBJ1-3; 9 nucleotides align to TRBD1. V was pared by 4 bases and J by 4 bases, with 9 bases of the junction left unmatched. The CDR3 totals 16 residues. From germline, CDR1 is SGHDT and CDR2 YYEEEE. The CDR3 loop is CASSERNRGRGNTIYF. The CDR3 region has the DNA TGTGCCAGCAGCGAAAGGAACAGGGGGCGAGGAAACACCATATATTTT.

This clonotype was found a few times. The chain is built from TRBV5-1 and TRBJ1-1; TRBD1 is a possible D gene (5 bases). The CDR3 length is 17 residues. Per germline, CDR1 SGHRS and CDR2 YFSETQ. Deletions cut 1 base from V and 1 base from J, with 17 bases between. This CDR3 is CASSLLPKGSPNTEAFF. In nucleotides, the CDR3 is TGCGCCAGCAGCTTGTTACCAAAGGGGAGCCCGAACACTGAAGCTTTCTTT. Looking up the rest from reference TRBV5-1 and TRBJ1-1 gives the full variable domain: KAGVTQTPRYLIKTRGQQVTLSCSPISGHRSVSWYQQTPGQGLQFLFEYFSETQRNKGNFPGRFSGRQFSNSRSEMNVSTLELGDSALYLCASSLLPKGSPNTEAFFGQGTRLTVV.

V and J are TRBV27 and TRBJ2-7; 8 bases align to TRBD2. The CDR3 runs 18 residues. Trimming at V came to 3 bases and at J to 4 bases, leaving 17 bases not matched to a gene. CDR1 MNHEY and CDR2 SMNVEV come from the germline V gene (reference sequence). CDR3 DNA: TGTGCCAGCAGTTTTAGCCGAAGGACTAGCAGGAGATGGTACGAGCAGTACTTC. Translation gives CASSFSRRTSRRWYEQYF.

V is TRBV7-8 and J is TRBJ2-1, with 13 nucleotides matching TRBD2. Germline CDR1 reads SGHVS; CDR2 reads FQNEAQ. CDR3 length: 19 amino acids. V dropped 5 bases and J dropped 2; count of bases not matched to a gene: 12. The CDR3 sequence is CASSPRLAGGGGAYNEQFF. CDR3 coding DNA: TGTGCCAGCAGCCCCCGACTAGCGGGAGGAGGAGGGGCCTACAATGAGCAGTTCTTC. The whole variable domain, filled in from reference TRBV7-8 and TRBJ2-1, reads GAGVSQSPRYKVAKRGQDVALRCDPISGHVSLFWYQQALGQGPEFLTYFQNEAQLDKSGLPSDRFFAERPEGSVSTLKIQRTQQEDSAVYLCASSPRLAGGGGAYNEQFFGPGTRLTVL.

This clonotype was picked up a small number of times. CDR3 nucleotide sequence: TGTGCCAGCAGCCCCGGACTAGCGGGGGGGAGCACAGATACGCAGTATTTT. It translates to CASSPGLAGGSTDTQYF. This sequence joins TRBV7-6 and TRBJ2-3, with TRBD2 matching over 15 bases. J lost 0 bases, V lost 5 bases, and 3 bases had no gene match. The CDR3 is 17 amino acids. The V gene's germline CDR1 is SGHVS and CDR2 FNYEAQ.

The chain combines TRBV20-1 with TRBJ2-2; D perhaps matches TRBD1 (5 bases). Trimming removed 0 bases at V and 8 bases at J, with 25 bases between. The CDR3 is made up of 18 amino acids. The V gene's germline CDR1 is DFQATT and CDR2 SNEGSKA (reference sequence). The DNA of the CDR3 is TGCAGTGCTAGAGATCCAGGGTTGGGTACCCAACGCCGGGGGGAGCTGTTTTTT. It codes for CSARDPGLGTQRRGELFF.